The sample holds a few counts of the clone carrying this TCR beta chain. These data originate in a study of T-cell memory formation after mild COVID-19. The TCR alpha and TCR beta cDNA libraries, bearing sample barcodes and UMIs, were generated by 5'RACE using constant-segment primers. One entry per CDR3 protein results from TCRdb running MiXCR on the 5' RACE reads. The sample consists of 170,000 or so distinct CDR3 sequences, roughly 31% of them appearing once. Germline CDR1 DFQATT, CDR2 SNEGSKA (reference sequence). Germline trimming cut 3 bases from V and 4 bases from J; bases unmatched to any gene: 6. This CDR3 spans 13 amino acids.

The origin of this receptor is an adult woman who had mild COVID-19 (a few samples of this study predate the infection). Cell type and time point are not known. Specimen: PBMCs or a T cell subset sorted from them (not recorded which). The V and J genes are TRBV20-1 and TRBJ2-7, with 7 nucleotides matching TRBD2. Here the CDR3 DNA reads TGCAGTGCTAGCCCAACTAGCGTTTACGAGCAGTACTTC. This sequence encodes CSASPTSVYEQYF.